Listed here is a single TCR beta chain. The antigen is not known. This record belongs to a study of breast tumors, draining lymph nodes, adjacent tissues. Points from the study as a whole: Tumor T cell lymph node origin was a supported hypothesis, not proven. Tumors had less TCR diversity than lymph nodes, more than nontumor tissue. Tumor and nontumor repertoires were significantly more similar in luminal-like than in basal-like breast cancer.

From the multiplex PCR reads, TCRdb called clonotypes with MiXCR, one entry per CDR3 protein. Of 20,000 to 25,000 distinct CDR3 sequences listed, under 75% are singletons. Trimming took 10 bases from V and 9 from J, leaving 31 bases between them. This CDR3 has 18 residues. Germline V gene lookup returns CDR1 SNHLY and CDR2 FYNNEI. V gene TRBV2 combines with J gene TRBJ1-6; possibly TRBD1 for D (5 bases). Sequencing was performed on tumor-adjacent breast tissue. The receptor's source is a female donor with breast cancer. Some clones in this sample may be carry-over from other donors' samples. The CDR3 coding sequence is TGTGCCACCAGCAGAGATCATCCCCGAGCAGGGTGGTCTTCACCCCTCCACTTT. Protein product: CATSRDHPRAGWSSPLHF.